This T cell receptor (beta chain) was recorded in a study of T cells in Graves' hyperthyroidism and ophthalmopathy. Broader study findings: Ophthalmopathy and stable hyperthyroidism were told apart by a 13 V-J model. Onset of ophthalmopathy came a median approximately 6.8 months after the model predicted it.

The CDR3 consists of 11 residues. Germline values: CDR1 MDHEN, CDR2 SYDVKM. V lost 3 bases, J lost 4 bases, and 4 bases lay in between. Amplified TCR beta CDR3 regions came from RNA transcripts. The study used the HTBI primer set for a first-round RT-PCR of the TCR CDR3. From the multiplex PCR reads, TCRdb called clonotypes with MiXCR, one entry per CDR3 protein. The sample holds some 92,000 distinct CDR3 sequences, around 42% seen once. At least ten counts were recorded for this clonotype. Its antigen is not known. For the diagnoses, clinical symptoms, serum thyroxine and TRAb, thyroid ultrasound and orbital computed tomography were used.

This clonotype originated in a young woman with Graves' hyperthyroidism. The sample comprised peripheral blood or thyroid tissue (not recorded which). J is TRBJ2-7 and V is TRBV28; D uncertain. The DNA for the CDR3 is TGTGCCAGCAGTTTTGATTACGAGCAGTACTTC. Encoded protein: CASSFDYEQYF.